Following are 21 T cell receptor beta chains from one sample sequenced in a study of blood T cell repertoires in COVID-19. Using immunoSEQ multiplex PCR, the repertoire was profiled, and TCRdb retains in-frame clones only, with some absent. The sample records 70,000 to 80,000 clones, roughly 89% being singletons. The sample consisted of peripheral blood. Receptor source: a human donor in a cohort sampled during active COVID-19.

The gene calls are TRBV7-2 and TRBJ2-7; 7 nucleotides agree with TRBD2. The CDR3 is made up of 14 amino acids. After removal of 5 bases from V and 4 bases from J, the junction contained 8 bases not matched to a gene. CDR1 and CDR2 from the germline V gene are SGHTA and FQGNSA. The CDR3 loop reads CASSILAGRYEQYF. The CDR3 region has the DNA TGTGCCAGCAGCATATTAGCGGGTCGATACGAGCAGTACTTC.

This chain joins TRBV6-5 and TRBJ2-7; D unclear. The CDR3 covers 15 residues. The germline V gene encodes CDR1 MNHEY and CDR2 SVGAGI. Trimming removed 0 bases from V and 1 base from J, with 10 bases in between. The CDR3 DNA is TGTGCCAGCAGTTACTCACCGGGTCCATCCTACGAGCAGTACTTC. It translates to CASSYSPGPSYEQYF.

The V call is TRBV2, the J call TRBJ2-1; 14 bases fit TRBD2. Germline CDR1 SNHLY, CDR2 FYNNEI. V lost 8 bases and J lost 4; bases outside the gene matches: 4. The CDR3 covers 15 residues. CDR3 region: CASRGTSGGYNEQFF. The CDR3 DNA reads TGTGCCAGCCGGGGGACTAGCGGGGGATACAATGAGCAGTTCTTC.

The rearrangement uses TRBV10-3 and TRBJ2-6; D gene unclear. CDR1 is ENHRY and CDR2 is SYGVKD in the germline V gene. The V end lost 3 bases, the J end lost 2 bases, and 8 bases lay between the germline ends. There are 15 residues in the CDR3. The CDR3 sequence is CAISDSHAGANVLTF. CDR3 bases: TGTGCCATCAGTGATTCCCATGCTGGGGCCAACGTCCTGACTTTC.

V usage is TRBV18 and J usage is TRBJ1-6, with 11 bases aligning to TRBD1. The CDR3 is made up of 16 amino acids. The V gene's germline CDR1 is KGHSH and CDR2 LQKENI. After removal of 2 bases from V and 7 bases from J, the junction contained 4 bases not matched to a gene. The CDR3 nucleotides are TGTGCCAGCTCACCATTGGGGACAGGGGGGAATTCACCCCTCCACTTT. It specifies CASSPLGTGGNSPLHF.

The CDR3 loop reads CASSDRRTAQETQYF. CDR3 DNA sequence: TGTGCCAGCAGTGATCGGCGGACTGCTCAAGAGACCCAGTACTTC. The chain links TRBV2 to TRBJ2-5, with D possibly TRBD2 on 5 matching bases. Trimming removed 3 bases from V and 2 bases from J, with 13 bases in between. Germline V lookup: CDR1 SNHLY, CDR2 FYNNEI. This CDR3 comprises 15 residues.

The chain carries TRBV7-2 and TRBJ2-7, with TRBD1 identical over 9 bases. CDR3 length: 15 amino acids. From germline, CDR1 is SGHTA and CDR2 FQGNSA. With V trimmed by 1 base and J by 2 bases, 3 bases remained unmatched. The CDR3 spells CASSLDRDRAYEQYF. CDR3 nucleotides: TGTGCCAGCAGCTTAGACCGGGACAGGGCCTACGAGCAGTACTTC. Based on the CDR3 plus reference TRBV7-2 and TRBJ2-7, the full variable domain is GAGVSQSPSNKVTEKGKDVELRCDPISGHTALYWYRQSLGQGLEFLIYFQGNSAPDKSGLPSDRFSAERTGGSVSTLTIQRTQQEDSAVYLCASSLDRDRAYEQYFGPGTRLTVT.

The rearrangement joins TRBV6-6 to TRBJ1-6; TRBD1 is a possible D gene (6 bases). The V gene lost 6 bases and the J gene lost 6 bases, with 15 bases spanning the gap. CDR3 length equals 15 residues. Looked up from germline, CDR1 is MNHNY and CDR2 is SVGAGI (reference sequence). CDR3 sequence: CASSPQGYGNSPLHF. The CDR3 region has the DNA TGTGCCAGCAGCCCCCAGGGGTATGGTAATTCACCCCTCCACTTT.

The chain recombines TRBV6-2 or TRBV6-3 with TRBJ2-7; 8 positions match TRBD1. There are 16 residues in the CDR3. The V gene end was trimmed by 0 bases and the J gene end by 1 base; junction bases not matched to a gene: 5. Germline CDR1 is MNHEY and CDR2 is SVGEGT. DNA for the CDR3: TGTGCCAGCAGTTACTCGAGACAGGGGCGATCCTACGAGCAGTACTTC. Its translation is CASSYSRQGRSYEQYF.

The V gene is TRBV7-2, the J gene TRBJ2-3, with 7 bases fitting TRBD1. CDR3 length: 14 amino acids. With 3 bases clipped from V and 3 bases from J, the junction kept 3 bases outside the gene matches. Germline CDR1 reads SGHTA; CDR2 reads FQGNSA. The CDR3 here is CASSFLTGTDTQYF. CDR3 nucleotide sequence: TGTGCCAGCAGCTTCTTGACAGGGACAGATACGCAGTATTTT.

V gene TRBV6-2 or TRBV6-3 combines with J gene TRBJ1-2; TRBD1 might be the D (5 bases). In germline, CDR1 is MNHEY, CDR2 SVGEGT. This CDR3 region has 13 residues. V gave up 6 bases and J gave up 8 bases, with 16 bases separating them. The CDR3 nucleotides are TGTGCCAGCAGCCAACAGGCGTCAGGCGGCTACACCTTC. This encodes CASSQQASGGYTF.

DNA for the CDR3: TGTGCCAGCAGCTTATCTGCGGACACCGGGGAGCTGTTTTTT. Translated: CASSLSADTGELFF. The J gene is TRBJ2-2, the V gene TRBV7-2; D is ambiguous. This CDR3 region has 14 residues. CDR1 SGHTA and CDR2 FQGNSA come from the germline V gene. Trimming removed 2 bases from V and 3 bases from J, with 7 bases in between.

For the CDR3, the DNA is TGTGCCAGCAATTCGGGACAGGGAAACACTGAAGCTTTCTTT. Amino acids: CASNSGQGNTEAFF. The genes are TRBV6-5 and TRBJ1-1; 9 bases match TRBD1. This CDR3 contains 14 residues. V trimming: 7 bases; J trimming: 2 bases; junction bases outside the gene matches: 5. Germline V lookup: CDR1 MNHEY, CDR2 SVGAGI.

The J gene is TRBJ2-1, the V gene TRBV7-3; 7 nucleotides align to TRBD1. The V and J ends lost 5 bases and 7 bases, in that order; junction bases with no gene match: 8. The CDR3 extends over 14 amino acids. CDR1 and CDR2 from the germline V gene are SGHTA and FQGTGA. The CDR3 here is CASSTRDRHNEQFF. The CDR3 nucleotides are TGTGCCAGCAGCACCCGGGACAGACATAATGAGCAGTTCTTC.

The chain joins TRBV18 to TRBJ1-5, with D maybe TRBD1 (6 bases). Trimming shortened V by 3 bases and J by 7 bases, and 13 bases separated the two germline ends. CDR1 KGHSH and CDR2 LQKENI come from the germline V gene. This CDR3 comprises 14 residues. CDR3: CASSPAQGVQPQHF. CDR3 DNA: TGTGCCAGCTCACCGGCACAGGGAGTGCAGCCCCAGCATTTT.

The CDR3 nucleotides are TGTGCCAGCTCACCTGGCGGGGCTCCGAACACCGGGGAGCTGTTTTTT. It translates to CASSPGGAPNTGELFF. The rearrangement joins TRBV18 to TRBJ2-2; tentative D call: TRBD2 (6 bases). From germline, CDR1 is KGHSH and CDR2 LQKENI. The CDR3 length is 16 residues. With 3 bases removed from V and 0 bases from J, the gap between germline ends came to 11 bases.

This clone was seen a few times. The chain employs TRBV13 and TRBJ1-2; tentative D call: TRBD1 (5 bases). This CDR3 region has 15 residues. V dropped 3 bases and J dropped 3 bases, with 14 bases sitting between them. Germline CDR1 is PRHDT and CDR2 is FYEKMQ (reference sequence). The CDR3 region is CASSFAGGIDYGYTF. Here the CDR3 DNA reads TGTGCCAGCAGCTTTGCCGGGGGGATTGACTATGGCTACACCTTC. Supplemented by reference TRBV13 and TRBJ1-2, the full variable domain reads AAGVIQSPRHLIKEKRETATLKCYPIPRHDTVYWYQQGPGQDPQFLISFYEKMQSDKGSIPDRFSAQQFSDYHSELNMSSLELGDSALYFCASSFAGGIDYGYTFGSGTRLTVV.

The rearrangement uses TRBV10-3 and TRBJ1-3; 7 bases agree with TRBD1. The V segment lost 2 bases and the J segment 4 bases; nucleotides outside the gene matches: 8. Germline CDR1 reads ENHRY; CDR2 reads SYGVKD. The CDR3 is 16 amino acids. The CDR3 is CAISERDSRLGNTIYF. CDR3 DNA sequence: TGTGCCATCAGTGAGAGGGACAGTAGACTCGGAAACACCATATATTTT.

The chain has TRBV4-1 and TRBJ1-1; D unclear. The CDR3 sequence is 16 residues long. V was clipped by 0 bases and J by 0 bases, with 11 bases between them. Germline values: CDR1 MGHRA, CDR2 YSYEKL. The CDR3 DNA is TGCGCCAGCAGCCAAGATTCAGGCAGCTTGAACACTGAAGCTTTCTTT. This encodes CASSQDSGSLNTEAFF.

The V call is TRBV12-5, the J call TRBJ2-7, with 10 bases fitting TRBD1. Germline CDR1 reads LGHNT; CDR2 reads FRNRAP. Trimming removed 0 bases from V and 9 bases from J; junction bases left unmatched: 8. The length of the CDR3 is 15 residues. In nucleotides, the CDR3 is TGTGCTAGTGGTTTGGTCTCGGGACAGGGGAGTAGGCAGTACTTC. Translated: CASGLVSGQGSRQYF.

The chain has TRBV2 and TRBJ1-2; no reliable D call. The CDR3 spans 11 residues. Germline CDR1 is SNHLY and CDR2 is FYNNEI. Trimming took 6 bases from V and 5 from J, leaving 7 bases between them. The CDR3 DNA reads TGTGCCAGCAGAAAGGAGTATGGCTACACCTTC. Protein: CASRKEYGYTF.